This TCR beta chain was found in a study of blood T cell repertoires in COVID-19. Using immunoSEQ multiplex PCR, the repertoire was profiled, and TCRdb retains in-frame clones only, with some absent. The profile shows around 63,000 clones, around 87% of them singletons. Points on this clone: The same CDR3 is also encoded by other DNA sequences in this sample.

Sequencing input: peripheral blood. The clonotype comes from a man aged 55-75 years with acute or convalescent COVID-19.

The CDR3: CATSRVGSGGKNIQYF. The CDR3 DNA follows: TGTGCCACCAGCAGAGTGGGATCAGGGGGCAAAAACATTCAGTACTTC. J is TRBJ2-4 and V is TRBV15; 7 bases are shared with TRBD1. The CDR3 runs to 16 residues. The V gene end was trimmed by 1 base and the J gene end by 3 bases; junction bases not matched to a gene: 6. Germline V CDR1 and CDR2: LNHNV, YYDKDF (reference sequence).